The text below deals with one TCR beta chain. This receptor's antigen is unknown. No base-level quality is on record; no much larger clone is a single base apart. The donors were roughly 38 Caucasian individuals from Russia, aged roughly 6 to 90 years, who were systemically healthy. Approximately 11 milliliters of peripheral blood were drawn from each donor into EDTA-treated Vacutainer tubes. Ficoll-Paque density-gradient centrifugation was used to isolate PBMCs, with at least 6.5 million obtained per sample. Trizol reagent was used to extract total RNA from the PBMCs, yielding at least 5.5 micrograms per sample. The percentages of naive CD45RAhigh/CD27high T cells were determined by flow cytometry on a PBMC aliquot from every donor. These data belong to a study of blood T cells in healthy people across ages (dated by TCRdb to between 2014 and 2017). About the study as a whole: In model experiments, template switching captured roughly one uniquely barcoded TCR beta cDNA molecule for every two T cells. The study measured age-related changes in TCR beta repertoire diversity using deep sequencing normalized with unique cDNA molecular identifiers. The donors were split into four age groups: young (average 16 years), middle-aged (roughly 42), aged (roughly 65) and long-lived (about 74). To avoid experimental bias, donors of different ages were spread randomly across the sequencing lanes. For two donors (one aged 18 to 30 and one aged 80 or older), the study analyzed two additional independent replicas of 1 million unique cDNA reads from the same blood draw.

The CDR3, from cysteine to phenylalanine, totals 15 residues. CDR3 DNA only is kept here, 45 bases in frame from base 1. Looking up the germline V gene yields CDR1 MGHRA and CDR2 YSYEKL. V and J are truncated by 4 bases and 6 bases respectively, leaving an intervening sequence of 15 bases. Results and caveats for the whole study, not just this receptor: As age increased, observed TCR beta diversity per million T cells dropped in a roughly linear way, and a significant reduction was already evident by age around 41. Because the CMV infection status of the donors was unknown, age-related changes in expanded clonotypes may potentially have been confounded. Compared with the aged group, more naive CD4+ T cells, fewer expanded clones and increased TCR diversity were shown by the long-lived group, suggesting age selection. Observed TCR beta diversity correlated strongly with the percentage of naive T cells measured by flow cytometry. Total diversity estimates from one million sequenced T cells were considered lower bounds and underestimates. Because profiling used bulk unsorted PBMCs, naive and antigen-experienced compartments could not be compared conclusively.

Library creation used 5' RACE. Sequencing was carried out with an Illumina HiSeq 2500. A second PCR of roughly 6 to 12 cycles was performed with a sample-barcoded 5' primer and a J-beta primer mix. A unique molecular identifier was introduced onto each TCR beta cDNA molecule by a template-switch 5' adaptor carrying 12 random nucleotides. At least 2.5 million CDR3-containing paired-end reads were obtained from each sample. First-strand cDNA synthesis was performed from all RNA using the Mint cDNA synthesis kit, with priming by a TRBC-specific oligonucleotide. Following uracil-DNA glycosylase treatment, all cDNA underwent a first 18-cycle PCR with the universal primers M1SS and BC2_uni_R. Per the source publication's procedure: For normalization, 1 million high-quality reads were randomly selected from each sample, with every read carrying a distinct molecular identifier. Reads with shared molecular identifiers were discarded instead of being binned into consensus sequences. MiTCR, set to a Q25 quality threshold and the strictest error-elimination algorithm, was used for CDR3 identification, clonotype clustering and error correction. A nonparametric unseen species model with Euler transformation was used to estimate lower-bound total TCR beta diversity. TCRdb reran the public reads through fastp at Q25 and MiXCR, keeping productive beta chains. Identical CDR3 protein sequences are pooled into one entry, listed with their most common genes and DNA. TCRdb, not the original authors, processed these V and J calls. This sample is represented by roughly 1,500,000 distinct CDR3 sequences; approximately 42% of them were singletons. Together, the top ten hold less than 8% of the sample.

This sequence uses TRBV4-1 and TRBJ1-4, with the D gene not confidently named. This receptor was identified in a woman between 18 and 30 years old in good health. Material for sequencing was blood. The DNA reads as follows: TGCGCCAGCAGCCCTCTCAAGACACGGGATGAAAAACTGTTTTTT. It translates to CASSPLKTRDEKLFF.